This T cell receptor (beta chain) originates from a study of blood T cell repertoires in COVID-19. As for the study in general: Whether acute or convalescent, the COVID-19 samples came from the United States, Italy and Spain. Sample material is recorded as cDNA or gDNA derived from T cells, B-cell-depleted T cells, or PBMCs.

Per the authors' pipeline: The authors estimated nucleated cell counts from reference gene primer amplification. Profiled with immunoSEQ multiplex PCR; TCRdb holds only in-frame clones, not every one. V and J calls plus clone size are reproduced from that table; the DNA served to infer D and trimming. This table has around 30,000 clones, about nine tenths appearing once. This CDR3 contains 12 residues. Germline loops: CDR1 MDHEN, CDR2 SYDVKM. V lost 6 bases and J lost 4, with 10 bases in between. The chain employs TRBV28 and TRBJ2-7; D is ambiguous. The receptor was isolated from a human donor with active COVID-19. The donor label of this sample is uncertain. The sample was peripheral blood. CDR3 residues: CASSTTFYEQYF. For the CDR3, the DNA is TGTGCCAGCAGCACAACCTTTTACGAGCAGTACTTC.